This T cell receptor (beta chain) was retrieved from a study of T cell repertoires in cytomegalovirus infection. Study-wide points: CMV-specific TCR beta clonotypes restricted by HLA-C were the ones dominating the ex vivo response.

One entry per CDR3 protein, called by TCRdb with MiXCR from the reads. This table has roughly 500,000 distinct CDR3 sequences, 30% to 35% appearing once. Regarding this clonotype: The antigen remains undetermined.

The germline CDR1 and CDR2 sequences are SEHNR and FQNEAQ (reference sequence). V shed 5 bases and J shed 2 bases, with 9 bases lying between them. This CDR3 spans 13 amino acids. This receptor was taken from a human donor in good health (CMV status not recorded). Some clones in this sample may be carry-over from other donors' samples. The chain links TRBV7-9 to TRBJ1-2; D is unclear. Sequencing was performed on cultured PBMCs, taken from culture after CMV antigen stimulation. The CDR3 DNA sequence: TGTGCCAGCAGCCCCAACCAGAACTATGGCTACACCTTC. It specifies CASSPNQNYGYTF.